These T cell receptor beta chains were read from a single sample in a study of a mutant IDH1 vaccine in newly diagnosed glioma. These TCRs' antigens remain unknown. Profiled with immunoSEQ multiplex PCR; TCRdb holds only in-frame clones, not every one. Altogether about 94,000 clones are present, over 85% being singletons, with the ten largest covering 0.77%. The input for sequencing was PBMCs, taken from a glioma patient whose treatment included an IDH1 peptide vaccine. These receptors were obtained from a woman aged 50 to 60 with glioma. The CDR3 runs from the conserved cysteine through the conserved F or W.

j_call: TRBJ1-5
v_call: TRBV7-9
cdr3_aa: CASSLTGGRNQPQHF

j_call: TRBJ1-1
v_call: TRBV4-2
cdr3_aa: CASRGQVDTEAFF

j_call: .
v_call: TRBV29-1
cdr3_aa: CSVRTSGRAYEQYF

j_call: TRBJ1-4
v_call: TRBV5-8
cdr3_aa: CASSLRSTNEKLFF

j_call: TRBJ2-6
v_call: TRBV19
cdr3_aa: CASSIDRAGANVLTF

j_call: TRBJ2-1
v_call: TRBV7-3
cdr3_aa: CASSFLYWGNEQFF

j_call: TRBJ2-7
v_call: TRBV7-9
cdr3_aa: CASSPGPYEQYF

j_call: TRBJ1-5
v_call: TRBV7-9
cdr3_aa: CASSSAGWQPQHF

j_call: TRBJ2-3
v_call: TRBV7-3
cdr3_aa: CASSLGTPDTQYF

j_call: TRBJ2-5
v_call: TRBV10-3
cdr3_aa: CAISESAAAGSKYF

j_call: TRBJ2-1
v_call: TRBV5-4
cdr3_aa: CASSLVGAHEQFF

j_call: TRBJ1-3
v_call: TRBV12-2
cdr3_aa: CASRLYLSGSSGNTIYF

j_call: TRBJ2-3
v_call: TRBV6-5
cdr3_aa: CASSYGTDTDTQYF

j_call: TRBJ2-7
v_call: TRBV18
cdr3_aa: CASSPAAEQYF

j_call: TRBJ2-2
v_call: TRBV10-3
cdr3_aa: CAIRGLAGGYTGELFF

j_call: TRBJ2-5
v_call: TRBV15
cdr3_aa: CATSRDRAEETQYF

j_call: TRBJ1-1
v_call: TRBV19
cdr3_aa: CASSIWMGGAENTEAFF

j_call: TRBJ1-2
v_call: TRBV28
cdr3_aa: CASSLQGPQNYGYTF

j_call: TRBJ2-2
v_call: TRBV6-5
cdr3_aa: CASSWGGTGELFF

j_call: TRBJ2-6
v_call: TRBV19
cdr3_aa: CASSPSGASGANVLTF

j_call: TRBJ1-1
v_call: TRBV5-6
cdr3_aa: CASSLGGKTTGNHAIMAFF

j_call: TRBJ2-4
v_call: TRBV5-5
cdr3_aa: CASSSTFPNRGNIQYF

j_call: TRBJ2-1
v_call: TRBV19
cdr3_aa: CASSAGEGEQFF

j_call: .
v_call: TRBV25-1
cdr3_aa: CASSEYTGTPYEQYF

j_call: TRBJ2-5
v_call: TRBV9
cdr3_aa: CASSVAPRTGKETQYF

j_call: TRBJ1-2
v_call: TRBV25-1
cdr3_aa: CASSPDHGYTF

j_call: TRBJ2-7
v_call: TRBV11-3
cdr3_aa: CASSFGTAYEQYF

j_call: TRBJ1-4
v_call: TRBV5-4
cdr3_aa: CASSFQGALEKLFF

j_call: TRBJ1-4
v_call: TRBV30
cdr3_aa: CAWTSYNEKLFF

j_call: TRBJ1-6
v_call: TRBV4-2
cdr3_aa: CASSHVFAESSPLHF

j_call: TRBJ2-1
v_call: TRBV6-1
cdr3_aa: CASSEDLRQGRREQFF

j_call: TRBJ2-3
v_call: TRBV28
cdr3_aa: CASSWGGTDTQYF

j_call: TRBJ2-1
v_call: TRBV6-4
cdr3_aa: CASSYTSGSGNEQFF

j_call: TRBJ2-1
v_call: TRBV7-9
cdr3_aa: CASSLGTAEQFF

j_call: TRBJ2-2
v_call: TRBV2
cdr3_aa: CASSGTGFLAGELFF

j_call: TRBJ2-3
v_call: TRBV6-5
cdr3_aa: CASRHRDRTDTQYF

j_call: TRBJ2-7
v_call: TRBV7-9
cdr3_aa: CASSRTSSLAEQYF

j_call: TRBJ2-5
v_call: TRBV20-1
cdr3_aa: CSAGTGETQYF

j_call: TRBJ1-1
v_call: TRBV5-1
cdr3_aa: CASQMDRLMNTEAFF

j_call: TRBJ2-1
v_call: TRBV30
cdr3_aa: CAWGLELAEQFF

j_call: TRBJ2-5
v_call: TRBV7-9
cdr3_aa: CASSPGTSYQETQYF

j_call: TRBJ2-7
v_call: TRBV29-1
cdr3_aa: CSAGRDLLLGEQYF

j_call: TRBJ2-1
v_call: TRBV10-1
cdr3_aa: CASSVRGYNEQFF

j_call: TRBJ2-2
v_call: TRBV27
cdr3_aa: CASSLGDLNTGELFF

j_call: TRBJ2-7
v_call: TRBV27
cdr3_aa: CASSSSFSGRIDEQYF

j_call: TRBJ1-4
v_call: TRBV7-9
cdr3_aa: CASNPGGPNEKLFF

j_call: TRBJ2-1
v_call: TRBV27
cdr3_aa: CASSLRGNSYNEQFF

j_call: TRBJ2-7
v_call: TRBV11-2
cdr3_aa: CASSLSSGSAYEQYF

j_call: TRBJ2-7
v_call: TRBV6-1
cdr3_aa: CASSEHGTGDYEQYF

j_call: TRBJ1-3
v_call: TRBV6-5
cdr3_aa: CASTAGDPGNTIYF

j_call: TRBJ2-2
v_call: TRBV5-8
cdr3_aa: CASSRPSAYTGELFF